These 2 T cell receptor beta chains originate from one sample sequenced in a study of blood T cells in healthy people across ages. The authors ran a second PCR of roughly 6 to 11 cycles using a sample-barcoded 5' primer and a J-beta primer mix. MiXCR was run by TCRdb on the 5' RACE reads, yielding one entry per CDR3 protein. The profile shows about 840,000 distinct CDR3 sequences, almost 30% of them singletons. The same sample was also studied in work on T cells of mothers and their children.

The sample consisted of blood. These receptors all stem from a middle-aged woman in good health.

V and J are TRBV7-9 and TRBJ2-5; D uncertain. V lost 8 bases, J lost 4 bases, and 17 bases lay in between. In germline, CDR1 is SEHNR, CDR2 FQNEAQ (reference sequence). This CDR3 has 14 amino acids. Here the CDR3 DNA reads TGTGCCAGCGGCCCTCCGGACCCCGGAGAGACCCAGTACTTC. Protein: CASGPPDPGETQYF.

The chain joins TRBV12-3 or TRBV12-4 to TRBJ2-1; TRBD2 is a possible D gene (6 bases). The V end was cut by 2 bases, the J end by 4 bases, with 15 bases between. The CDR3 has 16 amino acids. The CDR3 spells CASSLFTSRSYNEQFF. In nucleotides, the CDR3 is TGTGCCAGCAGTTTATTTACTAGCAGGTCGTACAATGAGCAGTTCTTC.